A selection of T cell receptor beta chains follows, all from one sample in a study of cytotoxic CD8 clonotypes in ibrutinib-treated CLL. The data were produced by immunoSEQ multiplex PCR, yet TCRdb's version contains in-frame clones alone and is incomplete. The sample consists of around 140,000 clones, 80% to 90% of them appearing once. Sequencing was performed on PBMCs, taken after 24 months of ibrutinib treatment. The receptor set was obtained from a human donor with chronic lymphocytic leukemia. CDR3s include the opening cysteine and the closing phenylalanine or tryptophan. The D gene is left open where the match is weak. Only some rows state a clone size, as once, few, many or a class for expanded clones.

abundance	v_gene	d_gene	j_gene	CDR3nt	CDR3aa
-	TRBV28	TRBD1	TRBJ1-4	TGTGCGGTCGGGGACAGAAATGAAAAACTGTTTTTT	CAVGDRNEKLFF
-	TRBV7-2	TRBD2	TRBJ2-5	TGTGCCAGCAGCATCCATGGGCTAGCGGGGGTAGAGACCCAGTACTTC	CASSIHGLAGVETQYF
-	TRBV9	TRBD2	TRBJ2-7	TGTGCCAGCAGCCCCGCAAAAGGGACTAGCTCAAATTACGAGCAGTACTTC	CASSPAKGTSSNYEQYF
medium-sized	TRBV28	-	TRBJ1-1	TGTGCCAGCAGTGGGTACCGGGATCCGAGAACCGATTTAAACACTGAAGCTTTCTTT	CASSGYRDPRTDLNTEAFF
-	TRBV29-1	TRBD1	TRBJ2-7	TGCAGCGTCGCGACAGGGTTTGTCAACGAGCAGTACTTC	CSVATGFVNEQYF
-	TRBV7-8	TRBD1	TRBJ2-7	TGTGCCAGCAGCTTAACAGACAGGGGGCTTTTAGGCGAGCAGTACTTC	CASSLTDRGLLGEQYF
-	TRBV6-1	-	TRBJ2-4	TGTGCCAGCAGTGGGACCGTAGCCAAAAACATTCAGTACTTC	CASSGTVAKNIQYF
-	TRBV11-2	TRBD2	TRBJ2-3	TGTGCCAGCAGCCTGGGTAGCGGGCTCACAGATACGCAGTATTTT	CASSLGSGLTDTQYF
few	TRBV27	TRBD1	TRBJ2-5	TGTGCCAGCAGTTTTTCGGGACAGGGCTCCCAAGAGACCCAGTACTTC	CASSFSGQGSQETQYF
-	TRBV18	TRBD1	TRBJ2-5	TGTGCCAGCTCACCCCGACAGGGCCCCCAAGAGACCCAGTACTTC	CASSPRQGPQETQYF
-	TRBV29-1	-	TRBJ2-7	TGCAGCGTTGCGCGGGACAGAAATTACGAGCAGTACTTC	CSVARDRNYEQYF
-	TRBV19	-	TRBJ2-7	TGTGCCAGTAGTTGGGCGGAATCCTACGAGCAGTACTTC	CASSWAESYEQYF
-	TRBV5-1	-	TRBJ2-3	TGCGCCAGCAGCTTGGATGGGAGGATGGATACGCAGTATTTT	CASSLDGRMDTQYF
-	TRBV19	TRBD2	TRBJ2-3	TGTGCCAGTAGTGAGCGGGGGAGCACAGATACGCAGTATTTT	CASSERGSTDTQYF
-	TRBV7-2	-	TRBJ2-1	TGTGCCAGCAGCTTAAGTAGTTGGGTCGGCAATGAGCAGTTCTTC	CASSLSSWVGNEQFF
many	TRBV5-1	TRBD2	TRBJ2-5	TGCGCCAGCAGCCCGGGACTAGCGGGGGTTAAAGAGACCCAGTACTTC	CASSPGLAGVKETQYF
-	TRBV29-1	TRBD1	TRBJ2-7	TGCAGCGTCGGTACTAAACGCGGACAGGGCCGGGCCTACGAGCAGTACTTC	CSVGTKRGQGRAYEQYF
-	TRBV7-2	TRBD1	TRBJ2-5	TGTGCCAGCAGCTTAGCGTCGGGGACAGGGGGAGAGACCCAGTACTTC	CASSLASGTGGETQYF
once	TRBV7-9	-	TRBJ1-1	TGTGCCAGCAGCTTAGAACAGGTTGAAGCTTTCTTT	CASSLEQVEAFF
-	TRBV7-9	-	TRBJ1-6	TGTGCCAGCAGCTTACGGCAGGATTCACCCCTCCACTTT	CASSLRQDSPLHF
-	TRBV28	TRBD2	TRBJ2-3	TGTGCCAGCCGACGGGGGGGGCGCACAGATACGCAGTATTTT	CASRRGGRTDTQYF
-	TRBV4-3	TRBD1	TRBJ1-2	TGCGCCAGCAGCCAAGAAGGGACAGGGGGTAATGGCTACACCTTC	CASSQEGTGGNGYTF
-	TRBV4-3	-	TRBJ1-2	TGCGCCAGCAGCCAAGGGGGTCCAGGGCTATCTTTCCATGGCTACACCTTC	CASSQGGPGLSFHGYTF
-	TRBV19	TRBD2	TRBJ2-3	TGTGCCAGTAGTCTAGAGGGGAGGGTTGGGGCAGATACGCAGTATTTT	CASSLEGRVGADTQYF
-	TRBV18	-	TRBJ1-3	TGTGCCAGCTCACCACAAGGATGGTCTGGAAACACCATATATTTT	CASSPQGWSGNTIYF
-	TRBV4-3	TRBD1	TRBJ1-3	TGCGCCAGCAGCCAAGACGGGACAGGGGGCAACACCATATATTTT	CASSQDGTGGNTIYF
-	TRBV18	TRBD1	TRBJ2-7	TGTGCCAGCTCACCACCCGGGACAGGGTCTTACGAGCAGTACTTC	CASSPPGTGSYEQYF
-	TRBV5-1	-	TRBJ2-2	TGCGCCAGCAGTATGAAACGGGACCTCTACACCGGGGAGCTGTTTTTT	CASSMKRDLYTGELFF
-	TRBV5-1	TRBD1	TRBJ2-2	TGCGCCAGCAGCCCACAGGGGCAGGGTTTCGGTCGGACCGGGGAGCTGTTTTTT	CASSPQGQGFGRTGELFF
-	TRBV16	-	TRBJ1-1	TGTGCCAGCAGAAATATACAGGGTATGAACACTGAAGCTTTCTTT	CASRNIQGMNTEAFF
-	TRBV5-1	TRBD2	TRBJ2-1	TGCGCCAGCAGCCAAGGGACTAGCGGGAGTGTATCCTACAATGAGCAGTTCTTC	CASSQGTSGSVSYNEQFF
-	TRBV2	-	TRBJ1-2	TGTGCCAGCAGTGAAGACAGGCCAAACTATGGCTACACCTTC	CASSEDRPNYGYTF
few	TRBV18	TRBD1	TRBJ2-2	TGTGCCAGCTCACTTAGGGGGCTCACCGGGGAGCTGTTTTTT	CASSLRGLTGELFF
-	TRBV7-9	-	TRBJ1-5	TGTGCCAGCAGCTTATTTGGCCAGCCCCAGCATTTT	CASSLFGQPQHF
once	TRBV7-2	TRBD1	TRBJ2-7	TGTGCCAGCAGCTACCCCGGGACAGGGTCCTACGAGCAGTACTTC	CASSYPGTGSYEQYF